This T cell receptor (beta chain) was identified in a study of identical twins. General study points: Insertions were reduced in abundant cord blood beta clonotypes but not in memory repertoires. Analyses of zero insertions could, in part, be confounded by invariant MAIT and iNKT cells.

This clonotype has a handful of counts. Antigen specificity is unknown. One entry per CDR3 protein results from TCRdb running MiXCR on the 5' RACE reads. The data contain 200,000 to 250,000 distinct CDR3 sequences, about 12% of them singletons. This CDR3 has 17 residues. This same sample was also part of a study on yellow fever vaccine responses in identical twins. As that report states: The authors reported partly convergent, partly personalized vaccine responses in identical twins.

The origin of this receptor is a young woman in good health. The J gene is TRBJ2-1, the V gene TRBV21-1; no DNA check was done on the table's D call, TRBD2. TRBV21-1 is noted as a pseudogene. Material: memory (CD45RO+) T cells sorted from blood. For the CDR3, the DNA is TGTGCCAGCAGCAAGTCCCATCTAGCGGGAAGGTACAATGAGCAGTTCTTC. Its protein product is CASSKSHLAGRYNEQFF.